This TCR beta chain was sequenced in a study of identical twins. Unique molecular identifiers were present on cDNA, and template switching added a universal primer site. A single record per CDR3 protein comes from TCRdb applying MiXCR to the 5' RACE reads. Of 1.5 million to 2 million distinct CDR3 sequences listed, less than 35% are singletons. With 1 base clipped from V and 11 bases from J, the junction kept 13 bases outside the gene matches. The CDR3 extends over 15 amino acids. CDR1 and CDR2 from the germline V gene are PRHDT and FYEKMQ (reference sequence). The receptor comes from a newborn girl in good health. Sample: cord blood. The rearrangement uses TRBV13 and TRBJ1-1, with 7 positions matching TRBD1. The CDR3 sequence is CASSLAVGGLTRAFF. DNA for the CDR3: TGTGCCAGCAGCTTAGCCGTAGGGGGCCTAACGCGCGCTTTCTTT.